The 14 T cell receptor beta chains given below trace back to one sample, sequenced in a study of T-cell reconstitution after alpha-beta-depleted transplantation in children. During its preparation, the TCRbeta library received unique molecular identifiers. MiXCR was run by TCRdb on the PCR reads, yielding one entry per CDR3 protein. Of some 600,000 distinct CDR3 sequences listed, approximately 12% are singletons. Material: PBMCs, mostly from graft donor cells, obtained 360 days after TCRalphabeta/CD19-depleted stem cell transplant. These receptors were collected from a male patient younger than 18 who had a stem cell transplant for acute myeloid leukemia, so the T cells may come from the graft donor.

The gene calls are TRBV6-4 and TRBJ1-6; D possibly corresponds to TRBD1 (6 bases). Trimming removed 6 bases from V and 3 bases from J, with 12 bases in between. Germline V gene data show CDR1 as MRHNA and CDR2 as SNTAGT. The CDR3 loop spans 15 amino acids. CDR3 in amino acids: CASRDRDNYNSPLHF. The CDR3 nucleotides are TGTGCCAGCAGAGACCGGGACAACTATAATTCACCCCTCCACTTT.

The chain links TRBV29-1 to TRBJ2-7; TRBD2 is a possible D gene (5 bases). In germline, CDR1 is SQVTM, CDR2 ANQGSEA. V dropped 3 bases and J dropped 6 bases, with 9 bases sitting between them. The CDR3 covers 11 residues. For the CDR3, the DNA is TGCAGCGTTGATTTGGGGAGCGAGCAGTACTTC. Translation: CSVDLGSEQYF.

This clonotype was recorded a few times. This chain uses TRBV9 with TRBJ2-2; maybe TRBD1 (5 bases). Per germline, CDR1 SGDLS and CDR2 YYNGEE. The CDR3 is 13 amino acids. V lost 2 bases and J 6 bases, leaving 8 bases between the germline ends. The CDR3 protein is CASSVKGSGELFF. The CDR3 DNA follows: TGTGCCAGCAGCGTGAAGGGGTCCGGGGAGCTGTTTTTT.

This clonotype was detected ten times or more. The J gene is TRBJ2-1, the V gene TRBV10-3; D is perhaps TRBD2 (6 bases). The CDR3 loop spans 15 amino acids. Germline V gives CDR1 ENHRY, CDR2 SYGVKD. V was clipped by 0 bases and J by 0 bases, with 6 bases between them. For the CDR3, the DNA is TGTGCCATCAGTGAGTCGACTAGCTCCTACAATGAGCAGTTCTTC. Amino acids: CAISESTSSYNEQFF.

This clonotype was seen a handful of times. The gene calls are TRBV4-3 and TRBJ2-7; no definite D call. Between the trimmed V and J ends, which lost 1 base and 1 base, there was a span of 11 bases. The germline V gene has CDR1 LGHNA and CDR2 YSLEER. The CDR3 loop spans 15 amino acids. The CDR3 spells CASSQVGQLSYEQYF. The CDR3, as DNA: TGCGCCAGCAGCCAAGTTGGGCAGTTGTCCTACGAGCAGTACTTC.

The V and J genes are TRBV7-6 and TRBJ2-1; 11 bases agree with TRBD2. The CDR3 has 18 residues. The germline V gene encodes CDR1 SGHVS and CDR2 FNYEAQ. With 0 bases clipped from V and 0 bases from J, the junction kept 4 bases outside the gene matches. CDR3 in DNA: TGTGCCAGCAGCTTAGCCCTGACTAGCGGGGCCTCCTACAATGAGCAGTTCTTC. Its protein is CASSLALTSGASYNEQFF.

The chain couples TRBV15 to TRBJ2-5, with 9 bases aligning to TRBD2. The CDR3 has 18 residues. Germline values: CDR1 LNHNV, CDR2 YYDKDF (reference sequence). V was pared by 3 bases and J by 4 bases, with 15 bases of the junction left unmatched. The DNA of the CDR3 is TGTGCCACCAGCAGGAGGGGGCCCGCTAGCGGGGCCCCAGAGACCCAGTACTTC. Protein sequence: CATSRRGPASGAPETQYF.

This clonotype was found a few times. The chain recombines TRBV12-3 or TRBV12-4 with TRBJ2-5; D gene ambiguous. Trimming removed 6 bases from V and 5 bases from J, with 16 bases in between. The CDR3 has 14 amino acids. The CDR3 region has the DNA TGTGCCAGCAGCCCAGCCGTGGGTTGGGAGACCCAGTACTTC. Translated, it gives CASSPAVGWETQYF.

CDR3 sequence reads: CASSLADRDREGDTQYF. The CDR3 DNA follows: TGTGCCAGCAGCTTAGCTGACCGGGACAGGGAAGGGGATACGCAGTATTTT. The chain carries TRBV7-2 and TRBJ2-3; 9 bases line up with TRBD1. This CDR3 spans 17 amino acids. Per the germline V gene, CDR1 is SGHTA and CDR2 is FQGNSA. Trimming removed 0 bases from V and 6 bases from J; junction bases left unmatched: 10.

This clonotype was found many times. V and J are TRBV15 and TRBJ2-7; 11 bases agree with TRBD1. J lost 3 bases, V lost 3 bases, and 4 bases had no gene match. The CDR3 contains 15 residues. Germline V lookup: CDR1 LNHNV, CDR2 YYDKDF (reference sequence). The CDR3: CATSSSGTGGYEQYF. DNA of the CDR3: TGTGCCACCAGCAGTTCGGGGACAGGGGGCTACGAGCAGTACTTC. The full variable domain, with the rest looked up from reference TRBV15 and TRBJ2-7, is DAMVIQNPRYQVTQFGKPVTLSCSQTLNHNVMYWYQQKSSQAPKLLFHYYDKDFNNEADTPDNFQSRRPNTSFCFLDIRSPGLGDTAMYLCATSSSGTGGYEQYFGPGTRLTVT.

The table lists this clonotype with a few counts. The rearrangement links TRBV4-3 to TRBJ2-7; D not resolved. The CDR3 is made up of 15 amino acids. The V gene's germline CDR1 is LGHNA and CDR2 YSLEER. The V and J ends lost 2 bases and 2 bases respectively, with 13 bases between them. CDR3 amino acids: CASSQYSVGAYEQYF. DNA of the CDR3: TGCGCCAGCAGCCAATATAGTGTTGGCGCCTACGAGCAGTACTTC.

The chain links TRBV7-9 to TRBJ2-3, with 9 bases matching TRBD2. With 2 bases clipped from V and 3 bases from J, the junction kept 6 bases outside the gene matches. This CDR3 comprises 16 residues. The V gene's germline CDR1 is SEHNR and CDR2 FQNEAQ (reference sequence). As DNA, the CDR3 is TGTGCCAGCAGCTTAACCGGGACTAGCAGGACAGATACGCAGTATTTT. Residues: CASSLTGTSRTDTQYF. Full variable domain (remainder filled in from reference TRBV7-9 and TRBJ2-3): DTGVSQNPRHKITKRGQNVTFRCDPISEHNRLYWYRQTLGQGPEFLTYFQNEAQLEKSRLLSDRFSAERPKGSFSTLEIQRTEQGDSAMYLCASSLTGTSRTDTQYFGPGTRLTVL.

The chain combines TRBV9 with TRBJ2-1; the D is unclear. The CDR3 has 15 residues. CDR1 SGDLS and CDR2 YYNGEE come from the germline V gene. V lost 4 bases to trimming and J lost 1 base, with 12 bases between them. CDR3 residues: CASSTGPRSYNEQFF. The CDR3 DNA reads as TGTGCCAGCAGCACCGGACCCCGTTCCTACAATGAGCAGTTCTTC. Full variable domain (outside the CDR3, taken from reference TRBV9 and TRBJ2-1): DSGVTQTPKHLITATGQRVTLRCSPRSGDLSVYWYQQSLDQGLQFLIQYYNGEERAKGNILERFSAQQFPDLHSELNLSSLELGDSALYFCASSTGPRSYNEQFFGPGTRLTVL.

V gene TRBV4-3 combines with J gene TRBJ2-3; TRBD2 agrees at 8 bases. CDR3 length: 16 amino acids. V was clipped by 0 bases and J by 5 bases; unmatched bases: 7. CDR1 is LGHNA and CDR2 is YSLEER in the germline V gene. CDR3 nucleotides: TGCGCCAGCAGCCAAGACCCAGCGGGAGAGTTAGATACGCAGTATTTT. Translation: CASSQDPAGELDTQYF.